The 28 T cell receptor beta chains below come from one sample, sequenced in a study of regulatory T cells in long-lasting Graves disease. Time point specified: newly diagnosed GD, antithyroid drugs for less than 3 months. Researchers made the TCR library from RNA that was extracted from PBMCs. HTBI primers from iRepertoire and Arm-PCR of CDR3 regions yielded the TCR beta libraries. TCRdb used MiXCR to reprocess the multiplex PCR reads, holding one entry per CDR3 protein. The table lists about 310,000 distinct CDR3 sequences, under 20% of them singletons. Sequencing was performed on peripheral blood mononuclear cells (PBMCs), taken at new diagnosis, from a patient treated with antithyroid drugs. These receptors originate from a female donor with Graves disease.

This clonotype was observed many times. The CDR3 here is CASSDPTRNQETQYF. As DNA, the CDR3 is TGTGCCAGCAGTGACCCTACACGGAACCAAGAGACCCAGTACTTC. The rearrangement uses TRBV12-3 or TRBV12-4 and TRBJ2-5; D not resolved. The CDR3 contains 15 residues. Trimming removed 5 bases from V and 0 bases from J, with 13 bases in between.

The V and J genes are TRBV29-1 and TRBJ2-7, with 8 nucleotides matching TRBD1. This CDR3 contains 12 residues. Germline assignment: CDR1 SQVTM and CDR2 ANQGSEA. With 3 bases clipped from V and 2 bases from J, the junction kept 0 bases outside the gene matches. The CDR3 loop is CSVEGQAYEQYF. CDR3 sequence (DNA): TGCAGCGTTGAGGGACAGGCCTACGAGCAGTACTTC.

In this sample, this clonotype turned up many times. This chain links TRBV2 with TRBJ2-1, with 13 bases matching TRBD2. The V gene end was trimmed by 4 bases and the J gene end by 9 bases; junction bases not matched to a gene: 6. Germline CDR1 and CDR2: SNHLY and FYNNEI. This CDR3 comprises 15 residues. CDR3: CASSGSLAGGPEQFF. The CDR3 coding sequence is TGTGCCAGCAGTGGATCACTAGCGGGAGGGCCTGAGCAGTTCTTC. Full variable domain (missing parts from reference TRBV2 and TRBJ2-1): EPEVTQTPSHQVTQMGQEVILRCVPISNHLYFYWYRQILGQKVEFLVSFYNNEISEKSEIFDDQFSVERPDGSNFTLKIRSTKLEDSAMYFCASSGSLAGGPEQFFGPGTRLTVL.

There are many counts of this clonotype. The chain carries TRBV6-5 and TRBJ2-7; the match to TRBD2 covers 9 bases. Trimming at V came to 0 bases and at J to 2 bases, leaving 8 bases not matched to a gene. The CDR3 extends over 17 amino acids. Germline V CDR1 and CDR2: MNHEY, SVGAGI. CDR3 nucleotides: TGTGCCAGCAGTTACTCAGTTACGACTAGCGGAGCCTACGAGCAGTACTTC. Translating gives CASSYSVTTSGAYEQYF.

A remark on this clonotype: A much larger clonotype is one base distant, so this may be a read error. This sequence joins TRBV19 and TRBJ2-7, with a possible D match to TRBD2 (6 bases). Germline V lookup: CDR1 LNHDA, CDR2 SQIVND (reference sequence). The CDR3 runs 15 residues. Trimming shortened V by 5 bases and J by 5 bases, and 19 bases separated the two germline ends. CDR3 protein: CASSLIGEARDEQYF. CDR3 in DNA: TGTGCCAGTAGTTTGATAGGGGAGGCGAGAGACGAGCAGTACTTC.

This clonotype was observed at least ten times. One end of the junction does not line up with germline, which may come from a read error. The rearrangement links TRBV6-2 or TRBV6-3 to TRBJ2-4; D perhaps matches TRBD1 (5 bases). The CDR3 spans 15 residues. Germline values: CDR1 MNHEY, CDR2 SVGEGT. The CDR3 is CASSDSGFAKNIQYF. The CDR3 DNA reads as TGTGCCAGCAGTGACTCAGGGTTCGCCAAAAACATTCAGTACTTC.

The CDR3 protein is CSASAGGGAYGYTF. Written as DNA, the CDR3 is TGCAGTGCTAGTGCGGGCGGAGGGGCGTATGGCTACACCTTC. V gene TRBV20-1 combines with J gene TRBJ1-2, with D possibly matching TRBD1 (5 bases). Germline V gene lookup returns CDR1 DFQATT and CDR2 SNEGSKA (reference sequence). V lost 3 bases and J 5 bases, leaving 16 bases between the germline ends. The CDR3 is 14 amino acids.

This chain uses TRBV9 with TRBJ2-1; unclear D gene. The CDR3 length is 14 residues. V lost 1 base and J 5 bases, leaving 10 bases between the germline ends. The germline V gene encodes CDR1 SGDLS and CDR2 YYNGEE. CDR3 protein: CASSVLNAHNEQFF. DNA of the CDR3: TGTGCCAGCAGCGTACTTAACGCCCACAATGAGCAGTTCTTC.

This clonotype showed up many times. This chain uses TRBV12-3 or TRBV12-4 with TRBJ2-1, with 8 bases identical to TRBD2. V lost 4 bases and J lost 6; bases outside the gene matches: 5. CDR3 size: 14 residues. The CDR3: CASSSGLVINEQFF. DNA of the CDR3: TGTGCCAGCAGTTCGGGACTAGTGATCAATGAGCAGTTCTTC.

This clonotype was counted at least ten times. The chain carries TRBV12-3 or TRBV12-4 and TRBJ2-1; D might be TRBD2 (6 bases). Deletions cut 9 bases from V and 9 bases from J, with 18 bases between. This CDR3 region has 13 residues. CDR3 nucleotides: TGTGCCAGTAAAACCGGGAGTAACAGTGAGCAGTTCTTC. It translates to CASKTGSNSEQFF.

The chain is built from TRBV4-1 and TRBJ2-3; TRBD2 aligns across 7 bases. There are 18 residues in the CDR3. Germline CDR1 and CDR2: MGHRA and YSYEKL. V trimming: 0 bases; J trimming: 5 bases; junction bases outside the gene matches: 14. The CDR3, as DNA: TGCGCCAGCAGCCAAGATTCAGTTTTGGGAGGGAGGGTAGATACGCAGTATTTT. This translates into CASSQDSVLGGRVDTQYF.

Remarks on this clonotype: A much larger clonotype is one base distant, so this may be a read error. This rearrangement joins TRBV6-1 to TRBJ1-2; D gene unclear. The CDR3 totals 13 residues. The germline V gene has CDR1 MNHNS and CDR2 SASEGT. The DNA for the CDR3 is TGTACCAGCAAAGTAAGCCGGGACTATGGCTACACCTTC. Protein product: CTSKVSRDYGYTF.

This clonotype was picked up many times. The chain combines TRBV10-3 with TRBJ1-1; tentative D call: TRBD1 (5 bases). CDR3 length: 15 amino acids. The V and J ends lost 7 bases and 3 bases respectively, with 18 bases between them. The germline V gene encodes CDR1 ENHRY and CDR2 SYGVKD. The CDR3 sequence is CAITRQGSRDTEAFF. The CDR3 nucleotides are TGTGCCATCACCCGCCAGGGTTCTCGGGACACTGAAGCTTTCTTT.

This chain connects TRBV7-2 to TRBJ2-7; D possibly corresponds to TRBD2 (5 bases). In germline, CDR1 is SGHTA, CDR2 FQGNSA. CDR3 length: 15 residues. Trimming stripped 0 bases from V and 2 bases from J, with 11 bases between. DNA of the CDR3: TGTGCCAGCAGCTTAGCCGCTAGCTCTCCCTACGAGCAGTACTTC. This encodes CASSLAASSPYEQYF.

This clonotype was detected only a few times. The chain recombines TRBV11-2 with TRBJ2-1; 12 positions agree with TRBD2. The CDR3 is 19 amino acids. The germline gives CDR1 SGHAT, CDR2 FQNNGV. V lost 3 bases and J lost 0; bases outside the gene matches: 9. The CDR3 bases are TGTGCCAGCAGCTTTGGATTACTAGCGGGGGGATCCTCCTACAATGAGCAGTTCTTC. Translated, it gives CASSFGLLAGGSSYNEQFF.

In its sample, this clonotype was seen many times. The rearrangement joins TRBV28 to TRBJ2-3; TRBD2 might be the D (5 bases). Per germline, CDR1 MDHEN and CDR2 SYDVKM. This CDR3 is built from 15 residues. V shed 3 bases and J shed 4 bases, with 14 bases lying between them. In nucleotides, the CDR3 is TGTGCCAGCAGTTTTGCGGGCCCGACCCCAGATACGCAGTATTTT. As protein: CASSFAGPTPDTQYF.

V and J are TRBV15 and TRBJ2-5; D not certain. The CDR3 is 14 amino acids. Deletions cut 5 bases from V and 3 bases from J, with 13 bases between. The V gene's germline CDR1 is LNHNV and CDR2 YYDKDF (reference sequence). Written as DNA, the CDR3 is TGTGCCACCAGCCCCGGAGACACTAAAGAGACCCAGTACTTC. This encodes CATSPGDTKETQYF.

V is TRBV12-3 or TRBV12-4 and J is TRBJ2-1; maybe TRBD2 (5 bases). The CDR3 totals 16 residues. Deletions cut 0 bases from V and 5 bases from J, with 14 bases between. Here the CDR3 DNA reads TGTGCCAGCAGTTTAGCCGGAGACGGGAACCACAATGAGCAGTTCTTC. Its translation: CASSLAGDGNHNEQFF.

This clonotype came up many times. The J gene is TRBJ1-2, the V gene TRBV2, with TRBD1 identical over 7 bases. Germline CDR1 SNHLY, CDR2 FYNNEI. Trimming took 5 bases from V and 4 from J; bases not matched to a gene: 13. The CDR3 is 16 residues long. For the CDR3, the DNA is TGTGCCAGCAGTCTCAAAAGGAGCACAGGGGCCTATGGCTACACCTTC. It translates to CASSLKRSTGAYGYTF.

The sample holds a few counts of this clonotype. V and J are TRBV20-1 and TRBJ2-3; the D is unclear. This CDR3 is 11 amino acids long. The V end lost 6 bases, the J end lost 11 bases, and 15 bases lay between the germline ends. CDR1 is DFQATT and CDR2 is SNEGSKA in the germline V gene (reference sequence). The CDR3 DNA is TGCAGTGCGCCTTATAGGGTGATGCAGTATTTT. Encoded protein: CSAPYRVMQYF.

This clonotype was observed many times. The chain carries TRBV29-1 and TRBJ2-3; D unclear. Germline V gene sequence: CDR1 SQVTM, CDR2 ANQGSEA. Trimming stripped 6 bases from V and 6 bases from J, with 16 bases between. The CDR3 has 13 amino acids. The CDR3 DNA sequence: TGCAGCGTGAGTTTAGGGCTGAGCGATACGCAGTATTTT. This sequence encodes CSVSLGLSDTQYF.

This chain uses TRBV6-2 or TRBV6-3 with TRBJ1-1; D remains unclear. The CDR3 extends over 14 amino acids. Germline loops: CDR1 MNHEY, CDR2 SVGEGT. V was shortened by 5 bases and J by 5 bases, with 15 bases between the two germline ends. Written as DNA, the CDR3 is TGTGCCAGCAGTGAAATCCGGCAGACGACTGAAGCTTTCTTT. Translation gives CASSEIRQTTEAFF.

J is TRBJ1-1 and V is TRBV27, with D maybe TRBD1 (6 bases). Germline values: CDR1 MNHEY, CDR2 SMNVEV (reference sequence). V was shortened by 1 base and J by 3 bases, with 9 bases between the two germline ends. The CDR3 is 14 amino acids. This CDR3 reads CASSLYTGYTEAFF. The CDR3 DNA is TGTGCCAGCAGTTTATATACAGGGTACACTGAAGCTTTCTTT.

This clonotype showed up many times. The rearrangement uses TRBV12-3 or TRBV12-4 and TRBJ1-1; unclear D gene. The CDR3 sequence is 14 residues long. The V and J ends lost 3 bases and 1 base respectively, with 9 bases between them. The CDR3 reads CASSLAEWNTEAFF. The CDR3 DNA reads TGTGCCAGCAGTTTGGCTGAGTGGAACACTGAAGCTTTCTTT.

V usage is TRBV12-3 or TRBV12-4 and J usage is TRBJ2-5, with 9 positions matching TRBD1. The trim removed 6 bases at V and 2 bases at J, leaving 10 bases unmatched. The CDR3 spans 16 residues. CDR3 protein: CASSSHGTGRQETQYF. The CDR3 DNA is TGTGCCAGCAGCTCCCATGGGACAGGGAGACAAGAGACCCAGTACTTC.

In this sample, this clonotype turned up many times. This chain connects TRBV9 to TRBJ2-6; D call uncertain. V lost 3 bases and J lost 0, with 4 bases in between. Germline V gene data show CDR1 as SGDLS and CDR2 as YYNGEE. The CDR3 consists of 14 residues. This CDR3 is CASSGVSGANVLTF. Here the CDR3 DNA reads TGTGCCAGCAGCGGGGTCTCTGGGGCCAACGTCCTGACTTTC.

With regard to this clonotype: This is likely a read error, given that the CDR3 carries no conserved phenylalanine or tryptophan at its end. The V and J genes are TRBV30 and TRBJ2-1; TRBD1 aligns across 9 bases. The CDR3 runs to 15 residues. Per germline, CDR1 GTSNPN and CDR2 SVGIG (reference sequence). V lost 2 bases to trimming and J lost 2 bases; unmatched junction nucleotides: 4. The DNA of the CDR3 is TGTGCCTGGAGTACAGGGACAGGGACCTACAATGAGCAGTTCTTA. Translating gives CAWSTGTGTYNEQFL.

This clonotype was seen many times. The chain links TRBV27 to TRBJ2-5; TRBD2 matches at 7 bases. The V gene's germline CDR1 is MNHEY and CDR2 SMNVEV (reference sequence). With 0 bases clipped from V and 4 bases from J, the junction kept 2 bases outside the gene matches. The CDR3 length is 14 residues. The CDR3 sequence: CASSLSPGGETQYF. DNA for the CDR3: TGTGCCAGCAGTTTATCTCCGGGAGGAGAGACCCAGTACTTC.